Listed below are T cell receptor beta chains from one sample, sequenced in a study of blood T cell repertoires in COVID-19. Measured with immunoSEQ multiplex PCR; TCRdb has only the in-frame clones, and not every one. The repertoire holds 150,000 to 200,000 clones, with around 82% as singletons. The sample was PBMCs or T cells enriched from blood (not recorded which). The receptors originated from a woman between 45 and 65 years old with acute COVID-19. The CDR3 runs from the conserved cysteine through the conserved F or W. Each record gives: V gene, J gene, clone size, D gene, CDR3 protein, CDR3 DNA. The D gene is left open where the match is weak. Expanded clones are given a class, and other clones once, few, many or no size at all.

v_call: TRBV19; j_call: TRBJ2-1; clone_size: .; d_call: TRBD2; cdr3_aa: CASRGGGGTNEQFF; cdr3_nt: TGTGCCAGTAGGGGTGGCGGGGGGACAAATGAGCAGTTCTTC
v_call: TRBV19; j_call: TRBJ1-5; clone_size: few; d_call: .; cdr3_aa: CASSIGLRGRNQPQHF; cdr3_nt: TGTGCCAGTAGTATTGGGCTCAGGGGTCGAAATCAGCCCCAGCATTTT
v_call: TRBV5-1; j_call: TRBJ2-3; clone_size: few; d_call: TRBD1; cdr3_aa: CASSWGQENTDTQYF; cdr3_nt: TGCGCCAGCAGCTGGGGACAGGAAAACACAGATACGCAGTATTTT
v_call: TRBV11-3; j_call: TRBJ2-3; clone_size: .; d_call: TRBD2; cdr3_aa: CASSPGTSGGFSDTQYF; cdr3_nt: TGTGCCAGCAGCCCCGGGACTAGCGGGGGGTTTTCAGATACGCAGTATTTT
v_call: TRBV6-5; j_call: TRBJ1-3; clone_size: .; d_call: .; cdr3_aa: CAILRVGYGNTIYF; cdr3_nt: TGTGCCATCCTCAGGGTCGGCTACGGAAACACCATATATTTT
v_call: TRBV3-1/TRBV3-2; j_call: TRBJ2-1; clone_size: .; d_call: TRBD2; cdr3_aa: CASSGLGWLAENNEQFF; cdr3_nt: TGTGCCAGCAGCGGCCTCGGATGGCTAGCGGAAAACAATGAGCAGTTCTTC
v_call: TRBV6-1; j_call: TRBJ1-2; clone_size: once; d_call: TRBD1; cdr3_aa: CASSERARGVGYTF; cdr3_nt: TGTGCCAGCAGTGAAAGGGCCAGGGGGGTTGGCTACACCTTC
v_call: TRBV9; j_call: TRBJ1-2; clone_size: few; d_call: TRBD1; cdr3_aa: CASSVLGQAYGYTF; cdr3_nt: TGTGCCAGCAGCGTCCTGGGACAGGCCTATGGCTACACCTTC
v_call: TRBV28; j_call: TRBJ1-4; clone_size: .; d_call: .; cdr3_aa: CASTPGGEGGGKLFF; cdr3_nt: TGTGCCAGCACCCCTGGTGGGGAGGGAGGCGGAAAACTGTTTTTT
v_call: TRBV7-8; j_call: TRBJ2-2; clone_size: .; d_call: TRBD2; cdr3_aa: CASSLAFSGGNTGELFF; cdr3_nt: TGTGCCAGCAGCTTAGCGTTTAGCGGGGGGAACACCGGGGAGCTGTTTTTT
v_call: TRBV5-1; j_call: TRBJ1-1; clone_size: .; d_call: TRBD1; cdr3_aa: CASSHGQANTEAFF; cdr3_nt: TGCGCCAGCAGCCATGGACAGGCAAACACTGAAGCTTTCTTT
v_call: TRBV7-9; j_call: TRBJ2-3; clone_size: once; d_call: TRBD1; cdr3_aa: CASSSTGTGESTDTQYF; cdr3_nt: TGTGCCAGCAGCTCCACCGGGACAGGGGAAAGCACAGATACGCAGTATTTT
v_call: TRBV27; j_call: TRBJ1-2; clone_size: .; d_call: .; cdr3_aa: CASRDISYGYTF; cdr3_nt: TGTGCCAGCCGGGACATAAGCTATGGCTACACCTTC
v_call: TRBV19; j_call: TRBJ1-3; clone_size: few; d_call: TRBD1; cdr3_aa: CASKDRGRSGNTIYF; cdr3_nt: TGTGCCAGCAAGGACAGGGGGCGATCCGGAAACACCATATATTTT
v_call: TRBV5-1; j_call: TRBJ2-1; clone_size: once; d_call: TRBD2; cdr3_aa: CASSSPMGGEQFF; cdr3_nt: TGCGCCAGCAGCTCCCCAATGGGGGGGGAGCAGTTCTTC
v_call: TRBV7-8; j_call: TRBJ1-4; clone_size: .; d_call: .; cdr3_aa: CASSLVAGVGEKLFF; cdr3_nt: TGTGCCAGCAGCTTAGTAGCGGGGGTAGGGGAAAAACTGTTTTTT